Shown below are 25 T cell receptor beta chains from a single sample sequenced in a study of T cells in Graves' hyperthyroidism and ophthalmopathy. Amplified regions were TCR beta CDR3 sequences from RNA transcripts. The HTBI primer set served for first-round RT-PCR of the TCR CDR3. MiXCR, applied by TCRdb to the multiplex PCR reads, yields one record per CDR3 protein. The profile shows about 300,000 distinct CDR3 sequences, roughly a fifth of them singletons. Sequenced input: blood. The origin of the receptors is a man in his forties or fifties with Graves' ophthalmopathy.

This clonotype was recorded many times. The chain is built from TRBV11-2 and TRBJ2-3; 14 bases map to TRBD2. Germline V CDR1 and CDR2: SGHAT, FQNNGV. The CDR3 has 20 residues. The junction had 17 bases not matched to a gene; V was cut back by 5 bases and J by 4 bases. The CDR3 spells CASSPRGPGTSGSRSDTQYF. CDR3 DNA sequence: TGTGCCAGCAGCCCAAGAGGTCCCGGGACTAGCGGGAGTAGGTCAGATACGCAGTATTTT.

The rearrangement links TRBV27 to TRBJ1-4; D is uncertain. The CDR3 spans 13 residues. CDR1 MNHEY and CDR2 SMNVEV come from the germline V gene (reference sequence). The germline V and J ends were trimmed by 3 bases and 8 bases, with 10 bases remaining between them. The chain's CDR3 is CASSFPGREKLFF. The CDR3 coding sequence is TGTGCCAGCAGTTTCCCCGGTCGGGAAAAACTGTTTTTT.

This clonotype occurred many times. The genes are TRBV2 and TRBJ2-7; D uncertain. V dropped 1 base and J dropped 2 bases, with 3 bases sitting between them. Germline V gene sequence: CDR1 SNHLY, CDR2 FYNNEI. This CDR3 region has 12 residues. CDR3 amino acids: CASSEGAYEQYF. Here the CDR3 DNA reads TGTGCCAGCAGTGAAGGGGCCTACGAGCAGTACTTC. Complete variable domain (other parts from reference TRBV2 and TRBJ2-7): EPEVTQTPSHQVTQMGQEVILRCVPISNHLYFYWYRQILGQKVEFLVSFYNNEISEKSEIFDDQFSVERPDGSNFTLKIRSTKLEDSAMYFCASSEGAYEQYFGPGTRLTVT.

The chain employs TRBV6-1 and TRBJ1-4, with TRBD1 matching over 8 bases. Looked up from germline, CDR1 is MNHNS and CDR2 is SASEGT. The CDR3 covers 15 residues. The V and J ends lost 6 bases and 8 bases, in that order; junction bases with no gene match: 11. The CDR3 sequence is CASRRTGSGNEKLFF. Written as DNA, the CDR3 is TGTGCCAGCAGGAGGACAGGGTCAGGGAACGAAAAACTGTTTTTT.

This clonotype was counted a few times. CDR3 DNA sequence: TGTGCCAGCAGTTTAGTCTCGTTTTACAATGAGCAGTTCTTC. Its protein product is CASSLVSFYNEQFF. The J gene is TRBJ2-1, the V gene TRBV12-3 or TRBV12-4; D not resolved. V was cut by 1 base and J by 4 bases, with 8 bases left in between. The CDR3 is made up of 14 amino acids.

There are many counts of this clonotype. The gene calls are TRBV12-3 or TRBV12-4 and TRBJ1-1; D not resolved. The CDR3 sequence is 15 residues long. V shed 6 bases and J shed 5 bases, with 19 bases lying between them. The CDR3 region is CASRPTGSRGTEAFF. CDR3 bases: TGTGCCAGCAGGCCGACCGGGTCCCGTGGGACTGAAGCTTTCTTT.

CDR3 protein: CASSLATPGTATGELFF. The CDR3 DNA reads TGTGCCAGCAGCTTAGCGACTCCCGGGACAGCAACCGGGGAGCTGTTTTTT. This chain uses TRBV7-6 with TRBJ2-2; 7 bases are shared with TRBD1. Trimming removed 0 bases from V and 5 bases from J; junction bases left unmatched: 9. CDR1 is SGHVS and CDR2 is FNYEAQ in the germline V gene. The CDR3 is 17 amino acids.

Many counts were recorded for this clonotype. The chain combines TRBV5-1 with TRBJ2-2, with TRBD2 identical over 13 bases. Germline CDR1 and CDR2: SGHRS and YFSETQ. The CDR3 totals 18 residues. With V trimmed by 2 bases and J by 0 bases, 4 bases remained unmatched. Here the CDR3 reads CASSFGLAGVTNTGELFF. CDR3 in DNA: TGCGCCAGCAGCTTCGGACTAGCGGGAGTCACGAACACCGGGGAGCTGTTTTTT. The full variable domain, with the rest looked up from reference TRBV5-1 and TRBJ2-2, is KAGVTQTPRYLIKTRGQQVTLSCSPISGHRSVSWYQQTPGQGLQFLFEYFSETQRNKGNFPGRFSGRQFSNSRSEMNVSTLELGDSALYLCASSFGLAGVTNTGELFFGEGSRLTVL.

This clonotype was counted between two and nine times. The rearrangement uses TRBV3-1 and TRBJ1-2; D remains ambiguous. This CDR3 comprises 14 residues. CDR1 and CDR2 from the germline V gene are LGHDT and YNNKEL (reference sequence). V lost 2 bases and J 8 bases, leaving 15 bases between the germline ends. The CDR3 DNA is TGTGCCAGCAGCCAAACGGGCGGCAGGATCGGCTACACCTTC. It specifies CASSQTGGRIGYTF.

This clonotype was seen ten or more times. The chain links TRBV20-1 to TRBJ1-3, with D tentatively TRBD1 (5 bases). Germline values: CDR1 DFQATT, CDR2 SNEGSKA (reference sequence). This CDR3 comprises 15 residues. Deletions cut 4 bases from V and 4 bases from J, with 17 bases between. The CDR3 nucleotides read TGCAGTGCTACCCGCGGGGAGGGGTCGGGAAACACCATATATTTT. Its protein product is CSATRGEGSGNTIYF.

This clonotype was counted many times. The chain employs TRBV11-2 and TRBJ2-3, with 8 nucleotides matching TRBD2. The length of the CDR3 is 15 residues. Germline assignment: CDR1 SGHAT and CDR2 FQNNGV. The ends lost 6 bases at V and 5 bases at J; junction bases unmatched: 10. The chain's CDR3 is CASRPPGLGVDTQYF. Written as DNA, the CDR3 is TGTGCCAGCAGGCCCCCGGGACTAGGGGTAGATACGCAGTATTTT. Using reference TRBV11-2 and TRBJ2-3 for the parts outside the CDR3, the full variable domain is EAGVAQSPRYKIIEKRQSVAFWCNPISGHATLYWYQQILGQGPKLLIQFQNNGVVDDSQLPKDRFSAERLKGVDSTLKIQPAKLEDSAVYLCASRPPGLGVDTQYFGPGTRLTVL.

The table lists this clonotype with many counts. This rearrangement joins TRBV27 to TRBJ2-1; the D gene is possibly TRBD2 (6 bases). The germline V gene has CDR1 MNHEY and CDR2 SMNVEV (reference sequence). CDR3 length equals 15 residues. The V end was cut by 6 bases, the J end by 2 bases, with 14 bases between. The CDR3 region has the DNA TGTGCCAGCAGCTTAGCCGGGGGACCCTACAATGAGCAGTTCTTC. Amino acids: CASSLAGGPYNEQFF.

This rearrangement joins TRBV7-3 to TRBJ2-2, with 7 bases identical to TRBD1. The CDR3 extends over 13 amino acids. Germline loops: CDR1 SGHTA, CDR2 FQGTGA. V lost 6 bases and J lost 3; bases outside the gene matches: 1. The CDR3 protein is CASRTGYTGELFF. CDR3 coding DNA: TGTGCCAGCAGGACAGGGTACACCGGGGAGCTGTTTTTT.

The gene calls are TRBV25-1 and TRBJ2-5; tentative D call: TRBD2 (6 bases). Germline lookup yields CDR1 MGHDK and CDR2 SYGVNS. The CDR3 consists of 16 residues. V lost 1 base and J 1 base, leaving 13 bases between the germline ends. For the CDR3, the DNA is TGTGCCAGCAGTGAATCTGGTGGAGGGGTCCAAGAGACCCAGTACTTC. Translated, it gives CASSESGGGVQETQYF.

This clonotype was recorded only once. The chain carries TRBV9 and TRBJ1-1; perhaps TRBD1 as D (6 bases). Looked up from germline, CDR1 is SGDLS and CDR2 is YYNGEE. V was shortened by 0 bases and J by 3 bases, with 18 bases between the two germline ends. The CDR3 sequence is 17 residues long. Written as DNA, the CDR3 is TGTGCCAGCAGCGTAGACCCGGACAGTCGGAGATACACTGAAGCTTTCTTT. Residues: CASSVDPDSRRYTEAFF. The variable domain in full, completed from reference TRBV9 and TRBJ1-1, reads DSGVTQTPKHLITATGQRVTLRCSPRSGDLSVYWYQQSLDQGLQFLIQYYNGEERAKGNILERFSAQQFPDLHSELNLSSLELGDSALYFCASSVDPDSRRYTEAFFGQGTRLTVV.

This clonotype was recorded many times. The gene calls are TRBV2 and TRBJ1-1; D may be TRBD1 (5 bases). V lost 4 bases, J lost 5 bases, and 17 bases lay in between. Germline assignment: CDR1 SNHLY and CDR2 FYNNEI. The CDR3 sequence is 15 residues long. CDR3 sequence reads: CASSGDRGDGTEAFF. CDR3 nucleotides: TGTGCCAGCAGTGGGGACCGGGGGGACGGGACTGAAGCTTTCTTT.

V gene TRBV7-6 combines with J gene TRBJ1-5; D perhaps matches TRBD1 (5 bases). V lost 5 bases and J 2 bases, leaving 7 bases between the germline ends. Germline loops: CDR1 SGHVS, CDR2 FNYEAQ. This CDR3 is 13 amino acids long. CDR3 residues: CASSTGGNQPQHF. The CDR3 DNA reads as TGTGCCAGCAGCACGGGGGGCAATCAGCCCCAGCATTTT.

The table lists this clonotype with many counts. The gene calls are TRBV18 and TRBJ1-4; D uncertain. This CDR3 is 15 amino acids long. V was cut by 3 bases and J by 2 bases, with 10 bases left in between. Germline V lookup: CDR1 KGHSH, CDR2 LQKENI. The CDR3 is CASSPDGATNEKLFF. In nucleotides, the CDR3 is TGTGCCAGCTCACCCGACGGAGCCACTAATGAAAAACTGTTTTTT.

This clonotype was counted many times. The genes are TRBV4-1 and TRBJ2-1, with TRBD1 matching 9 bases. Germline V gene sequence: CDR1 MGHRA, CDR2 YSYEKL. The CDR3 extends over 16 amino acids. V gave up 3 bases and J gave up 1 base; unmatched junction bases: 4. CDR3: CASSQGGQGSYNEQFF. CDR3 nucleotides: TGCGCCAGCAGCCAGGGAGGACAGGGGTCCTACAATGAGCAGTTCTTC.

The rearrangement joins TRBV30 to TRBJ2-4; 13 nucleotides line up with TRBD2. The V gene end was trimmed by 4 bases and the J gene end by 0 bases; junction bases not matched to a gene: 15. This CDR3 spans 20 amino acids. Germline loops: CDR1 GTSNPN, CDR2 SVGIG (reference sequence). The CDR3 bases are TGTGCCTGGACCCCGGGACTAGCGGGACGATTAAACCTAGCCAAAAACATTCAGTACTTC. Translated: CAWTPGLAGRLNLAKNIQYF.

A word on this clonotype: This may be a read error, as it is one base from a much larger clone. The chain uses TRBV3-1 and TRBJ2-7, with a weak D call TRBD2 (5 bases). The CDR3 totals 15 residues. The germline V gene encodes CDR1 LGHDT and CDR2 YNNKEL (reference sequence). CDR3 nucleotide sequence: TGTGCCAGCAGCCAGGGTGGGAGTAGGACCTACGGGCAGTACTTC. It yields the protein CASSQGGSRTYGQYF.

The V and J genes are TRBV5-1 and TRBJ2-3; D remains ambiguous. There are 14 residues in the CDR3. Trimming removed 5 bases at V and 2 bases at J, with 12 bases between. Germline assignment: CDR1 SGHRS and CDR2 YFSETQ. CDR3 protein: CASRRTLNTDTQYF. CDR3 DNA sequence: TGCGCCAGCAGAAGAACTCTTAACACAGATACGCAGTATTTT. Together with reference TRBV5-1 and TRBJ2-3, the CDR3 gives the full variable domain: KAGVTQTPRYLIKTRGQQVTLSCSPISGHRSVSWYQQTPGQGLQFLFEYFSETQRNKGNFPGRFSGRQFSNSRSEMNVSTLELGDSALYLCASRRTLNTDTQYFGPGTRLTVL.

This clonotype came up a few times. The CDR3 nucleotides read TGTGCCAGCAGTCTTGAGGATCGGGGGACCCAGTACTTC. Encoded protein: CASSLEDRGTQYF. The chain uses TRBV27 and TRBJ2-5; TRBD2 is a possible D gene (5 bases). Trimming shortened V by 5 bases and J by 7 bases, and 14 bases separated the two germline ends. CDR3 size: 13 residues. Looked up from germline, CDR1 is MNHEY and CDR2 is SMNVEV (reference sequence).

This clonotype was seen more than once but under ten times. The rearrangement links TRBV28 to TRBJ2-1; a weak D match, TRBD2 (6 bases). Between the trimmed V and J ends, which lost 4 bases and 7 bases, there was a span of 20 bases. The germline V gene has CDR1 MDHEN and CDR2 SYDVKM. CDR3 length equals 16 residues. The CDR3: CASSSPSSEKFNEQFF. In DNA, the CDR3 is TGTGCCAGCAGTTCCCCCTCTAGCGAGAAGTTTAATGAGCAGTTCTTC. The entire variable domain, with the rest obtained from reference TRBV28 and TRBJ2-1, is as follows: DVKVTQSSRYLVKRTGEKVFLECVQDMDHENMFWYRQDPGLGLRLIYFSYDVKMKEKGDIPEGYSVSREKKERFSLILESASTNQTSMYLCASSSPSSEKFNEQFFGPGTRLTVL.

This clonotype was seen many times. The J gene is TRBJ2-7, the V gene TRBV20-1, with 9 bases matching TRBD1. CDR1 and CDR2 from the germline V gene are DFQATT and SNEGSKA (reference sequence). Trimming removed 2 bases from V and 5 bases from J; junction bases left unmatched: 10. The CDR3 sequence is 15 residues long. The DNA of the CDR3 is TGCAGTGCTAGATTATACCGGGACAGGGTCCACGAGCAGTACTTC. Its translation: CSARLYRDRVHEQYF.